One sample yielded the 27 T cell receptor beta chains listed below, sequenced in a study of CD8+ T cells in alopecia areata (dated by TCRdb to the late 2010s). The library was obtained by the immunoSEQ multiplex PCR assay. For TCR sequencing, RNA was extracted from every sample and reverse transcribed into cDNA to serve as template. TCRdb's version of the immuneACCESS table is confined to in-frame rearrangements and falls short of the full clone set. An unresolved V gene accounts for under half of the shortfall where checked; the remainder is of unknown origin. The sample table contains 200,000 to 250,000 clones; only one count was recorded for about 56% of them. Together, the top ten hold around 5.1% of the sample. Sequenced: CD8+ T cells sorted from blood. The origin of the receptors is a human donor in good health.

The chain uses TRBV29-1 and TRBJ1-1; the D is unclear. This CDR3 spans 10 amino acids. Trimming removed 3 bases at V and 8 bases at J, with 7 bases between. CDR1 and CDR2 from the germline V gene are SQVTM and ANQGSEA. This CDR3 reads CSVEPAEAFF. The CDR3 nucleotides read TGCAGCGTTGAGCCGGCAGAAGCTTTCTTT.

V is TRBV2 and J is TRBJ2-1; 7 bases line up with TRBD2. This CDR3 contains 12 residues. The V gene's germline CDR1 is SNHLY and CDR2 FYNNEI. V lost 6 bases, J lost 11 bases, and 7 bases stayed unmatched. CDR3 sequence (DNA): TGTGCCAGCAGCAGTCTAGCGGACAAGCAGTTCTTC. Amino acid sequence: CASSSLADKQFF.

In regard to this clone: No conserved phenylalanine or tryptophan ends this CDR3, so it is likely a read error. The DNA is left out, because the CDR3 cannot be placed on it with certainty; the CDR3 is given as TCRdb lists it. This sequence joins TRBV7-9 and TRBJ1-1; the DNA was not compared with TRBD1, the D call given in the table. Germline CDR1 reads SEHNR; CDR2 reads FQNEAQ (reference sequence). With termini counted, the CDR3 has 11 amino acids. The CDR3 sequence is CASSWRDRAIV.

This clone was recorded once. This chain uses TRBV29-1 with TRBJ1-1; 12 bases fit TRBD1. Germline V CDR1 and CDR2: SQVTM, ANQGSEA. This CDR3 contains 13 residues. V lost 6 bases and J lost 6; bases outside the gene matches: 5. This chain's CDR3 is CSVRDRGPPEAFF. Here the CDR3 DNA reads TGCAGCGTGAGGGACAGGGGGCCCCCTGAAGCTTTCTTT.

The J gene is TRBJ1-1, the V gene TRBV27; no clear D gene. The length of the CDR3 is 17 residues. Trimming cost V 5 bases and J 3 bases, with 22 bases left between them. In germline, CDR1 is MNHEY, CDR2 SMNVEV (reference sequence). CDR3 region: CASSPIGWGTRDTEAFF. In DNA, the CDR3 is TGTGCCAGCAGTCCAATTGGCTGGGGTACCCGGGACACTGAAGCTTTCTTT.

V and J are TRBV4-2 and TRBJ1-2; 9 nucleotides line up with TRBD1. This CDR3 comprises 14 residues. Losses at the gene ends were 3 bases for V and 5 bases for J; bases not matched to a gene: 4. From germline, CDR1 is LGHNA and CDR2 YNFKEQ. The DNA of the CDR3 is TGTGCCAGCAGCCACACCGGACAGGGGTATGGCTACACCTTC. Translating it yields CASSHTGQGYGYTF.

This chain uses TRBV2 with TRBJ1-1; tentative D call: TRBD1 (6 bases). V was shortened by 7 bases and J by 2 bases, with 17 bases between the two germline ends. This CDR3 is built from 15 residues. Per the germline V gene, CDR1 is SNHLY and CDR2 is FYNNEI. The chain's CDR3 is CASNLITGSNTEAFF. DNA of the CDR3: TGTGCCAGCAACCTCATAACAGGGAGCAACACTGAAGCTTTCTTT.

V gene TRBV11-2 combines with J gene TRBJ1-2, with a tentative D call TRBD1 (5 bases). V lost 5 bases and J lost 6, with 19 bases in between. CDR3 length: 15 amino acids. Per germline, CDR1 SGHAT and CDR2 FQNNGV. The CDR3 bases are TGTGCCAGCAGCCCTCTCCCGCGGGGCTTACATGGCTACACCTTC. Translation gives CASSPLPRGLHGYTF.

This clone was counted a few times. The rearrangement joins TRBV7-9 to TRBJ1-2, with 7 bases fitting TRBD1. V was pared by 0 bases and J by 10 bases, with 11 bases of the junction left unmatched. CDR1 is SEHNR and CDR2 is FQNEAQ in the germline V gene (reference sequence). This CDR3 region has 15 residues. The CDR3 loop reads CASSLAGAGGADYTF. The CDR3 DNA reads TGTGCCAGCAGCTTAGCGGGCGCAGGGGGGGCGGACTACACCTTC.

V gene TRBV5-6 combines with J gene TRBJ2-5; D not resolved. The CDR3 has 13 residues. V lost 0 bases to trimming and J lost 2 bases, with 5 bases between them. Germline V lookup: CDR1 SGHDT, CDR2 YYEEEE. The CDR3 DNA reads as TGTGCCAGCAGCTTGGACGAGCAAGAGACCCAGTACTTC. This translates into CASSLDEQETQYF.

The chain joins TRBV2 to TRBJ2-7; 9 bases are shared with TRBD2. The germline gives CDR1 SNHLY, CDR2 FYNNEI. The CDR3 covers 17 residues. V lost 1 base and J lost 2; bases outside the gene matches: 9. CDR3 DNA sequence: TGTGCCAGCAGTGAAGGACACCCTGGCGGGGGGGCCTACGAGCAGTACTTC. Translating it yields CASSEGHPGGGAYEQYF.

This clone has only one observation. The V gene is TRBV25-1, the J gene TRBJ1-2, with D unresolved. Trimming took 5 bases from V and 3 from J, leaving 16 bases between them. Germline CDR1 is MGHDK and CDR2 is SYGVNS. CDR3 length: 15 residues. The DNA of the CDR3 is TGTGCCAGCAGTCAATCGGGGTGGACGGACTATGGCTACACCTTC. The encoded protein is CASSQSGWTDYGYTF.

Worth noting for this clone: The same CDR3 arises from other DNA sequences in this sample as well. J is TRBJ2-7 and V is TRBV29-1, with D unresolved. The CDR3 runs 10 residues. Trimming removed 1 base from V and 7 bases from J, with 5 bases in between. Germline V CDR1 and CDR2: SQVTM, ANQGSEA. CDR3 region: CSVEGDEQYF. The DNA of the CDR3 is TGCAGCGTTGAAGGGGATGAGCAGTACTTC.

The genes are TRBV9 and TRBJ2-3; 9 bases are shared with TRBD2. This CDR3 spans 17 amino acids. Looked up from germline, CDR1 is SGDLS and CDR2 is YYNGEE. With V trimmed by 4 bases and J by 4 bases, 13 bases remained unmatched. The CDR3 nucleotides read TGTGCCAGCAGCCCCTCTGGCGGGGGGGCTTTCGCAGATACGCAGTATTTT. Translating gives CASSPSGGGAFADTQYF. The full variable domain, rest sourced from reference TRBV9 and TRBJ2-3, is DSGVTQTPKHLITATGQRVTLRCSPRSGDLSVYWYQQSLDQGLQFLIQYYNGEERAKGNILERFSAQQFPDLHSELNLSSLELGDSALYFCASSPSGGGAFADTQYFGPGTRLTVL.

The chain joins TRBV4-1 to TRBJ1-1; D gene unclear. The CDR3 consists of 13 residues. With 4 bases removed from V and 3 bases from J, the gap between germline ends came to 9 bases. Looked up from germline, CDR1 is MGHRA and CDR2 is YSYEKL. Here the CDR3 DNA reads TGCGCCAGCAGCCTCGGTCTAGACACTGAAGCTTTCTTT. It is translated as CASSLGLDTEAFF.

This chain uses TRBV4-1 with TRBJ2-7, with D perhaps TRBD2 (5 bases). V was shortened by 0 bases and J by 2 bases, with 17 bases between the two germline ends. CDR1 and CDR2 (germline): MGHRA, YSYEKL. CDR3 length: 17 amino acids. DNA for the CDR3: TGCGCCAGCAGCCAAGATATTTTCGGGGTTCTCCCCTACGAGCAGTACTTC. Its translation is CASSQDIFGVLPYEQYF.

V is TRBV7-9 and J is TRBJ1-1; D call uncertain. Looked up from germline, CDR1 is SEHNR and CDR2 is FQNEAQ (reference sequence). CDR3 length: 13 residues. Deletions cut 0 bases from V and 6 bases from J, with 8 bases between. The chain's CDR3 is CASSLAVTPEAFF. CDR3 DNA sequence: TGTGCCAGCAGCTTAGCGGTGACCCCTGAAGCTTTCTTT.

This chain uses TRBV7-9 with TRBJ2-7; the match to TRBD1 covers 8 bases. The CDR3 has 15 residues. Trimming cost V 4 bases and J 2 bases; bases outside gene matches: 7. The V gene's germline CDR1 is SEHNR and CDR2 FQNEAQ (reference sequence). The CDR3 DNA reads as TGTGCCAGCAGCTCCCCGACAGGGGATCCCTACGAGCAGTACTTC. Its protein is CASSSPTGDPYEQYF. The full variable domain, its missing parts supplied by reference TRBV7-9 and TRBJ2-7, is DTGVSQNPRHKITKRGQNVTFRCDPISEHNRLYWYRQTLGQGPEFLTYFQNEAQLEKSRLLSDRFSAERPKGSFSTLEIQRTEQGDSAMYLCASSSPTGDPYEQYFGPGTRLTVT.

The V and J genes are TRBV4-1 and TRBJ1-1, with 7 bases identical to TRBD1. Germline lookup yields CDR1 MGHRA and CDR2 YSYEKL. V lost 1 base, J lost 1 base, and 9 bases stayed unmatched. This CDR3 has 17 residues. The chain's CDR3 is CASSQVLVDRRNTEAFF. The CDR3 DNA reads as TGCGCCAGCAGCCAAGTATTAGTGGACAGGAGGAACACTGAAGCTTTCTTT.

This rearrangement joins TRBV20-1 to TRBJ1-2; D is perhaps TRBD1 (6 bases). Trimming cost V 6 bases and J 6 bases, with 11 bases left between them. Germline values: CDR1 DFQATT, CDR2 SNEGSKA (reference sequence). CDR3 length equals 11 residues. The CDR3 DNA reads as TGCAGTGCAAGGACAGTGGATGGCTACACCTTC. The encoded protein is CSARTVDGYTF.

This clone has only one observation. The chain recombines TRBV2 with TRBJ2-7; D unclear. Germline V gene sequence: CDR1 SNHLY, CDR2 FYNNEI. Deletions cut 3 bases from V and 3 bases from J, with 12 bases between. There are 14 residues in the CDR3. The CDR3 nucleotides read TGTGCCAGCAGTGAGCTAGGCACCGACTACGAGCAGTACTTC. Translated: CASSELGTDYEQYF.

This clone was picked up a small number of times. J is TRBJ2-7 and V is TRBV9; TRBD1 matches at 7 bases. Germline CDR1 SGDLS, CDR2 YYNGEE. J was trimmed by 3 bases and V by 4 bases; bases with no gene match: 10. This CDR3 spans 15 amino acids. CDR3 nucleotide sequence: TGTGCCAGCAGCAGACAGGGCAGGGGAAACTACGAGCAGTACTTC. Protein sequence: CASSRQGRGNYEQYF.

For the CDR3, the DNA is TGTGCCAGCAGCTTAGGACTAGCGGACTACCAAGAGACCCAGTACTTC. It codes for CASSLGLADYQETQYF. V and J are TRBV11-2 and TRBJ2-5; 9 positions match TRBD2. V shed 1 base and J 0 bases; nucleotides not matched to a gene: 3. Per the germline V gene, CDR1 is SGHAT and CDR2 is FQNNGV. There are 16 residues in the CDR3.

The chain is built from TRBV2 and TRBJ2-1, with a weak D call TRBD2 (6 bases). The V and J ends lost 1 base and 8 bases respectively, with 15 bases between them. Germline loops: CDR1 SNHLY, CDR2 FYNNEI. The length of the CDR3 is 15 residues. DNA of the CDR3: TGTGCCAGCAGTGAAGTTTCCGGGAGTCCCCATGAGCAGTTCTTC. Protein product: CASSEVSGSPHEQFF.

Only one count was recorded for this clone. The chain carries TRBV7-6 and TRBJ2-1; unclear D gene. This CDR3 has 12 amino acids. V was pared by 5 bases and J by 2 bases, with 4 bases between. Per germline, CDR1 SGHVS and CDR2 FNYEAQ. CDR3: CASSRTYNEQFF. CDR3 sequence (DNA): TGTGCCAGCAGCCGCACCTACAATGAGCAGTTCTTC.

This chain joins TRBV30 and TRBJ2-5; a possible D gene is TRBD2 (7 bases). The CDR3 extends over 14 amino acids. The germline CDR1 and CDR2 sequences are GTSNPN and SVGIG (reference sequence). The V and J ends lost 8 bases and 4 bases respectively, with 20 bases between them. CDR3 sequence reads: CAGGGGAARETQYF. The CDR3 DNA sequence: TGTGCCGGCGGTGGGGGGGCCGCCAGAGAGACCCAGTACTTC.

V is TRBV7-2 and J is TRBJ2-4, with 9 bases aligning to TRBD1. This CDR3 comprises 18 residues. The trim removed 1 base at V and 0 bases at J, leaving 7 bases unmatched. Germline V gene lookup returns CDR1 SGHTA and CDR2 FQGNSA. The CDR3 spells CASSLDGTGNGAKNIQYF. In DNA, the CDR3 is TGTGCCAGCAGCTTAGACGGGACAGGGAATGGAGCCAAAAACATTCAGTACTTC.